Sequencing of this T cell receptor beta chain was carried out in a study of T cell changes during pregnancy in multiple sclerosis (dated by TCRdb to the late 2010s). General notes on the study: In women with multiple sclerosis, the researchers looked at how the T cell repertoire shifted as pregnancy progressed.

Libraries were made using the immunoSEQ multiplex PCR assay. TCRdb's version of the immuneACCESS table is confined to in-frame rearrangements and falls short of the full clone set. An unresolved V gene accounts for under half of the shortfall where checked; the remainder is of unknown origin. The sample yields under 50,000 clones; approximately 95% were counted once. Of the sample, less than 6.5% is held by the ten largest clones. Remarks on this clone: Its target antigen remains unknown. The input lacks base qualities; no much larger clone sits a single base away.

The receptor's source is a female donor with multiple sclerosis, enrolled in a pregnancy study. The sequencing used CD8+ T cells from peripheral blood mononuclear cells, collected in the first trimester of pregnancy.

The CDR3 has the sequence CASSSRQGTSYGYTF. The sequenced DNA: TGTGCCAGCAGCTCAAGACAGGGCACCTCCTATGGCTACACCTTC. The chain employs TRBV7-2 and TRBJ1-2; TRBD1 lines up with 7 middle nucleotides. CDR1 and CDR2 are read off the germline V gene as SGHTA and FQGNSA. Trimming removed 4 bases from V and 4 bases from J; the gene matches leave 9 bases unexplained. CDR3 length: 15 amino acids, cysteine to phenylalanine. CDR3 DNA only is kept here, 45 bases in frame from base 1. The CDR3, completed at both ends by the reference TRBV7-2 and TRBJ1-2 genes, gives the full variable domain GAGVSQSPSNKVTEKGKDVELRCDPISGHTALYWYRQSLGQGLEFLIYFQGNSAPDKSGLPSDRFSAERTGGSVSTLTIQRTQQEDSAVYLCASSSRQGTSYGYTFGSGTRLTVV.